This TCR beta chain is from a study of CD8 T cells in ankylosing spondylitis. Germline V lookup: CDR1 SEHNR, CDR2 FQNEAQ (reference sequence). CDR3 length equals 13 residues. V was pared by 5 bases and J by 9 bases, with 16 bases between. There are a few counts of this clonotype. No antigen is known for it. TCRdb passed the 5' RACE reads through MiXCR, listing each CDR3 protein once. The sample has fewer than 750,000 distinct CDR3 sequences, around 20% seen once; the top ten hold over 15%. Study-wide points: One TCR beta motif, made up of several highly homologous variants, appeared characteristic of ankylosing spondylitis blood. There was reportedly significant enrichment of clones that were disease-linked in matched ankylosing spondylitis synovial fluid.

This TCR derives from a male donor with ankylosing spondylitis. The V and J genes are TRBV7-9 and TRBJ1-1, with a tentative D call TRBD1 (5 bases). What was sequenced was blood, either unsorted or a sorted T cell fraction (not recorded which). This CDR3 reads CASSPGLSAQAFF. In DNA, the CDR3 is TGTGCCAGCAGCCCGGGACTTTCAGCGCAAGCTTTCTTT.